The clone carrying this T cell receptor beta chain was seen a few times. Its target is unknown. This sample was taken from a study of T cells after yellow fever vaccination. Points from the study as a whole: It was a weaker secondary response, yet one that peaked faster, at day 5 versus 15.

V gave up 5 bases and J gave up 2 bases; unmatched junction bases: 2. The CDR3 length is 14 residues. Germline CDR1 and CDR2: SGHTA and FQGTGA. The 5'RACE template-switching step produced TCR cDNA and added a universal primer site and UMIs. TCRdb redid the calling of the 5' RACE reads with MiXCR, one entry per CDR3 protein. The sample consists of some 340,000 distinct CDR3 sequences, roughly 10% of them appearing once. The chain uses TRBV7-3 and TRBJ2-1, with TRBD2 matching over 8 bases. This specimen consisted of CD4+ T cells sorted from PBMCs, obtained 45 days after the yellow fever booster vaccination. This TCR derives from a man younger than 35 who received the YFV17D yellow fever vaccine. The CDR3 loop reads CASSVAGPYNEQFF. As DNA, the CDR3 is TGTGCCAGCAGCGTAGCGGGGCCCTACAATGAGCAGTTCTTC.